Below are 10 T cell receptor beta chains sequenced from a single sample in a study of blood T cell repertoires in COVID-19. Clones were read by immunoSEQ multiplex PCR, and TCRdb kept only the in-frame ones, dropping some. The sample gives roughly 200,000 clones, around 87% of which show up once; roughly 2.9% is in the top ten. Sequencing used peripheral blood. The receptors were sampled from a woman aged 25 to 39 with active or convalescent COVID-19.

The V call is TRBV5-1, the J call TRBJ2-1; 8 nucleotides line up with TRBD2. The CDR3 extends over 17 amino acids. Losses at the gene ends were 0 bases for V and 0 bases for J; bases not matched to a gene: 5. Germline-derived CDR1 and CDR2 are SGHRS and YFSETQ. CDR3 DNA sequence: TGCGCCAGCAGCTTGGAAAGCGGGAGCGTCTCCTACAATGAGCAGTTCTTC. This sequence encodes CASSLESGSVSYNEQFF.

V gene TRBV5-4 combines with J gene TRBJ2-7; 11 nucleotides align to TRBD1. The V and J ends lost 2 bases and 4 bases, in that order; junction bases with no gene match: 5. This CDR3 has 15 residues. Germline loops: CDR1 SGHNT, CDR2 YYREEE (reference sequence). The CDR3 region has the DNA TGTGCCAGCAGCTTAGGGGGACAGGGGGTATACGAGCAGTACTTC. Residues: CASSLGGQGVYEQYF.

The chain recombines TRBV28 with TRBJ1-3; maybe TRBD1 (6 bases). V was pared by 6 bases and J by 3 bases, with 12 bases between. CDR1 and CDR2 from the germline V gene are MDHEN and SYDVKM. The CDR3 spans 14 residues. CDR3 in amino acids: CASSPHRVGNTIYF. The CDR3 nucleotides read TGTGCCAGCAGCCCACACAGGGTTGGAAACACCATATATTTT.

The chain links TRBV7-9 to TRBJ1-1; 8 bases agree with TRBD1. This CDR3 spans 17 amino acids. CDR1 and CDR2 from the germline V gene are SEHNR and FQNEAQ (reference sequence). The trim removed 5 bases at V and 1 base at J, leaving 12 bases unmatched. CDR3 sequence reads: CASSPQGAFRRNTEAFF. CDR3 sequence (DNA): TGTGCCAGCAGCCCGCAGGGGGCTTTCCGAAGGAACACTGAAGCTTTCTTT.

The chain is built from TRBV5-6 and TRBJ1-5; TRBD1 aligns across 8 bases. The CDR3 contains 18 residues. Trimming took 0 bases from V and 2 from J; bases not matched to a gene: 10. Germline V CDR1 and CDR2: SGHDT, YYEEEE. In DNA, the CDR3 is TGTGCCAGCAGCTTGGCCAGTTCAGGGGGCGAGGGCAATCAGCCCCAGCATTTT. Translating it yields CASSLASSGGEGNQPQHF.

V is TRBV5-6 and J is TRBJ1-3; perhaps TRBD1 as D (6 bases). Germline V gene data show CDR1 as SGHDT and CDR2 as YYEEEE. This CDR3 has 16 residues. V was clipped by 5 bases and J by 0 bases, with 15 bases between them. CDR3 DNA sequence: TGTGCCAGCAGGATGAACAGGGCTCTCTCTGGAAACACCATATATTTT. This sequence encodes CASRMNRALSGNTIYF.

The CDR3 protein is CASSEEWREGAEQYF. As DNA, the CDR3 is TGTGCCAGCAGTGAAGAATGGCGGGAGGGTGCCGAGCAGTACTTC. This chain joins TRBV6-1 and TRBJ2-7; 9 bases line up with TRBD2. The V and J ends lost 1 base and 6 bases, in that order; junction bases with no gene match: 7. The CDR3 has 15 residues. CDR1 is MNHNS, CDR2 SASEGT, per germline.

This clone has more than one count but fewer than ten. The chain couples TRBV20-1 to TRBJ1-3; D may be TRBD1 (6 bases). Germline CDR1 reads DFQATT; CDR2 reads SNEGSKA (reference sequence). The length of the CDR3 is 11 residues. V was cut by 6 bases and J by 7 bases, with 10 bases left in between. CDR3 region: CSARTDNTIYF. The CDR3 coding sequence is TGCAGTGCCAGGACAGATAACACCATATATTTT.

This sequence joins TRBV7-8 and TRBJ2-1, with D tentatively TRBD1 (5 bases). CDR1 and CDR2 (germline): SGHVS, FQNEAQ. There are 15 residues in the CDR3. Trimming took off 7 bases at V and 8 bases at J, with 21 bases between the two ends. CDR3 loop: CASTLTARVRDEQFF. The DNA for the CDR3 is TGTGCCAGCACCCTTACGGCCAGGGTAAGGGATGAGCAGTTCTTC.

Only a few counts were recorded for this clone. The chain is built from TRBV27 and TRBJ2-7; the match to TRBD1 covers 7 bases. The CDR3 consists of 14 residues. Germline trimming cut 2 bases from V and 3 bases from J; bases unmatched to any gene: 4. Looked up from germline, CDR1 is MNHEY and CDR2 is SMNVEV (reference sequence). DNA of the CDR3: TGTGCCAGCAGTTTAAATTGGGACAGCTACGAGCAGTACTTC. Protein: CASSLNWDSYEQYF.